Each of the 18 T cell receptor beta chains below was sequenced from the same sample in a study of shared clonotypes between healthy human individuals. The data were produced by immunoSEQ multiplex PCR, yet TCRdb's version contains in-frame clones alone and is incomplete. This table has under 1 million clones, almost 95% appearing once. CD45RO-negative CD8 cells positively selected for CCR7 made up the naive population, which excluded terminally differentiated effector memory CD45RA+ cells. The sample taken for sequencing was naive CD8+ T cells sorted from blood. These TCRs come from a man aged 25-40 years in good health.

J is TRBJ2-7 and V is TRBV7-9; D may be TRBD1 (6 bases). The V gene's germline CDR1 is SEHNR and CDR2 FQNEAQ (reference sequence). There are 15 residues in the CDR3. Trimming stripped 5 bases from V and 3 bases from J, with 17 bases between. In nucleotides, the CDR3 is TGTGCCAGCAGCCAAAACCAGGGGATACACTACGAGCAGTACTTC. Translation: CASSQNQGIHYEQYF.

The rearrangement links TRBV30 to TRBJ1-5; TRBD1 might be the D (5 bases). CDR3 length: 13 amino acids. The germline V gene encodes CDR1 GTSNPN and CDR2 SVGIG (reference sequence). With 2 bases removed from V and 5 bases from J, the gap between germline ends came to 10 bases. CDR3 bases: TGTGCCTGGAGTTGGGACGGGGATCAGCCCCAGCATTTT. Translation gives CAWSWDGDQPQHF.

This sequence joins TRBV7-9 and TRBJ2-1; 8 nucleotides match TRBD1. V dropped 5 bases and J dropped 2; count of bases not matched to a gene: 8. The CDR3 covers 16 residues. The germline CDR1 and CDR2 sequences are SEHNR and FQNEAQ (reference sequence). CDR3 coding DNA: TGTGCCAGCAGCCCGACGGACAGGGCTACCTACAATGAGCAGTTCTTC. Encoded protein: CASSPTDRATYNEQFF.

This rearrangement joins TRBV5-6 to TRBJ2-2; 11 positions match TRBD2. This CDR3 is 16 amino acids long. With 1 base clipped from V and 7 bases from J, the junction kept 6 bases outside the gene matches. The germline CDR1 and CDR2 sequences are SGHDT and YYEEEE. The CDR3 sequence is CASSLSGLAGYGELFF. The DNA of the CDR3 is TGTGCCAGCAGCTTGAGTGGACTAGCGGGTTACGGGGAGCTGTTTTTT.

DNA for the CDR3: TGTGCCAGTACGATTGGGCTAGGCGGTCACAATGAGCAGTTCTTC. Protein: CASTIGLGGHNEQFF. V usage is TRBV19 and J usage is TRBJ2-1; D remains unclear. CDR3 size: 15 residues. V lost 7 bases and J 5 bases, leaving 18 bases between the germline ends. Germline lookup yields CDR1 LNHDA and CDR2 SQIVND (reference sequence).

The CDR3 region is CASSLLGQGVTKYGYTF. DNA for the CDR3: TGCGCCAGCAGCTTGTTAGGGCAGGGGGTTACAAAGTATGGCTACACCTTC. This chain links TRBV5-1 with TRBJ1-2; 7 bases are shared with TRBD1. The V gene end was trimmed by 1 base and the J gene end by 5 bases; junction bases not matched to a gene: 14. The germline gives CDR1 SGHRS, CDR2 YFSETQ. The CDR3 covers 17 residues.

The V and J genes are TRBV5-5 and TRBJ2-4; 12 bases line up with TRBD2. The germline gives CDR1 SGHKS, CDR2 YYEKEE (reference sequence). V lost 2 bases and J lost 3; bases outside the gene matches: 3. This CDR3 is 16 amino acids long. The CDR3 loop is CASSLGLAGIKNIQYF. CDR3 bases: TGTGCCAGCAGCTTAGGACTAGCGGGGATCAAAAACATTCAGTACTTC.

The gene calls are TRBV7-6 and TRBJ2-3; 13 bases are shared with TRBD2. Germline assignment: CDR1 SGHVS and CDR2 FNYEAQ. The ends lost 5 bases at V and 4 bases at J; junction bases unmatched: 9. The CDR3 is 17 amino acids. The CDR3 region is CASSRTGLAGIADTQYF. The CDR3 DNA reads TGTGCCAGCAGCAGAACGGGACTAGCGGGAATCGCAGATACGCAGTATTTT. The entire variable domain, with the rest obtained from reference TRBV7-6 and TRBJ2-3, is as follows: GAGVSQSPRYKVTKRGQDVALRCDPISGHVSLYWYRQALGQGPEFLTYFNYEAQQDKSGLPNDRFSAERPEGSISTLTIQRTEQRDSAMYRCASSRTGLAGIADTQYFGPGTRLTVL.

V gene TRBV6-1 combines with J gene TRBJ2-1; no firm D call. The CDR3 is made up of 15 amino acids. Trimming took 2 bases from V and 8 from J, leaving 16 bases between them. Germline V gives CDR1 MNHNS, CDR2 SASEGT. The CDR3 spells CASSELWAPIHEQFF. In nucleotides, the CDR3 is TGTGCCAGCAGTGAATTGTGGGCCCCAATCCATGAGCAGTTCTTC.

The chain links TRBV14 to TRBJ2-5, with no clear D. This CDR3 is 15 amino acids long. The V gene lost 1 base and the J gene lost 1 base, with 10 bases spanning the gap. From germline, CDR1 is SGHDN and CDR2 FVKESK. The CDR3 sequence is CASSQGSVVQETQYF. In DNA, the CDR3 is TGTGCCAGCAGCCAAGGTTCGGTGGTCCAAGAGACCCAGTACTTC.

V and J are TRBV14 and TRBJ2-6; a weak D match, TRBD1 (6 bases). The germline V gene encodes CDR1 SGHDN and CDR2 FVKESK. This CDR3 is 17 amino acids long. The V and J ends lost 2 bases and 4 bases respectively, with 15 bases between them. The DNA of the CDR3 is TGTGCCAGCAGCCAACAAAAGGGGACATACGGGGCCAACGTCCTGACTTTC. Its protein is CASSQQKGTYGANVLTF. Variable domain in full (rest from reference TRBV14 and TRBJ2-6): EAGVTQFPSHSVIEKGQTVTLRCDPISGHDNLYWYRRVMGKEIKFLLHFVKESKQDESGMPNNRFLAERTGGTYSTLKVQPAELEDSGVYFCASSQQKGTYGANVLTFGAGSRLTVL.

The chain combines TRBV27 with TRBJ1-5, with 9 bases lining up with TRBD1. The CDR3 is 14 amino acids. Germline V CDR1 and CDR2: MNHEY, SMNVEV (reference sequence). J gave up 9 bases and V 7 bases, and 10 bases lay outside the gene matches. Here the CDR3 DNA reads TGTGCCAGCACCCCGGGACAGGGAGTAGGGCCCCAGCATTTT. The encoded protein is CASTPGQGVGPQHF.

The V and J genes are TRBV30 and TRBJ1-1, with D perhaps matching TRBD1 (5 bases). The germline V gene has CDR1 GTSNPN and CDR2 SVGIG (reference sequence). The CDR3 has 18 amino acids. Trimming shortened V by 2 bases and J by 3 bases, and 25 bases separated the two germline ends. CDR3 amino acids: CAWSLREGDSGPDTEAFF. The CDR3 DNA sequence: TGTGCCTGGAGTCTCCGCGAAGGCGACAGCGGGCCTGACACTGAAGCTTTCTTT.

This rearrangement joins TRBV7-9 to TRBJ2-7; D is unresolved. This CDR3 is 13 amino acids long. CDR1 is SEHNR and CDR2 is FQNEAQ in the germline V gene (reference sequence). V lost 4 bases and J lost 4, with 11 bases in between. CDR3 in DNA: TGTGCCAGCAGCTCCCCGGGCCTGTACGAGCAGTACTTC. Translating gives CASSSPGLYEQYF.

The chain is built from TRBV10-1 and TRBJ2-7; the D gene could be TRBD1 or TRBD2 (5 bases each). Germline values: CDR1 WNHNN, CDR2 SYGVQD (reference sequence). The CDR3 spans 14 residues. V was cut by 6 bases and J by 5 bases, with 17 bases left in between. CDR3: CASRWAGSLHEQYF. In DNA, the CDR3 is TGCGCCAGCAGGTGGGCAGGGAGTTTACACGAGCAGTACTTC.

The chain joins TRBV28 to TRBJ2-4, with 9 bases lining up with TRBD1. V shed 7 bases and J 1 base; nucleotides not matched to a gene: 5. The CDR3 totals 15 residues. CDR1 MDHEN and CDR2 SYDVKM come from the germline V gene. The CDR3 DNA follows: TGTGCCAGCACCCTCGGACAGGGGGCCAAAAACATTCAGTACTTC. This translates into CASTLGQGAKNIQYF.

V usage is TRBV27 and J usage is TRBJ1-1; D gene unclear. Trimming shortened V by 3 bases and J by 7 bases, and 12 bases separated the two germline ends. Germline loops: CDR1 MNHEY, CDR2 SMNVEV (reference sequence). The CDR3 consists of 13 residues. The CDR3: CASSFTRRGEAFF. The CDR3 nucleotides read TGTGCCAGCAGTTTTACGAGACGGGGTGAAGCTTTCTTT.

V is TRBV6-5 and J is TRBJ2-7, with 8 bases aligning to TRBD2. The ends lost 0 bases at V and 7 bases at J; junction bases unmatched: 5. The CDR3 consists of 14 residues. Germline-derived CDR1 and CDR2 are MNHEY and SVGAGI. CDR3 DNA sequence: TGTGCCAGCAGTTACTCTCCGGGAGGGTGGGAGCAGTACTTC. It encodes CASSYSPGGWEQYF.